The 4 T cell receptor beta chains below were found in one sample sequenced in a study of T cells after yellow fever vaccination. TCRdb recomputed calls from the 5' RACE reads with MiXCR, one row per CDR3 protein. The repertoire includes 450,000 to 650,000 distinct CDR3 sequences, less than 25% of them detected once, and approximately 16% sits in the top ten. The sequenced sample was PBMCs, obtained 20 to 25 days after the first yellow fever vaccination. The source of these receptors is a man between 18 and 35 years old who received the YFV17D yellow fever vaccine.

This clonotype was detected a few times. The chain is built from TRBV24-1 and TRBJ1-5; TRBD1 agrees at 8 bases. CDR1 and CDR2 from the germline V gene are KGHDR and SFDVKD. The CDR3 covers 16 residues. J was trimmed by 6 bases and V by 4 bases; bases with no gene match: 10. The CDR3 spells CATSDPGQGAGQPQHF. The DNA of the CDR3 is TGTGCCACCAGTGACCCCGGACAGGGTGCAGGTCAGCCCCAGCATTTT.

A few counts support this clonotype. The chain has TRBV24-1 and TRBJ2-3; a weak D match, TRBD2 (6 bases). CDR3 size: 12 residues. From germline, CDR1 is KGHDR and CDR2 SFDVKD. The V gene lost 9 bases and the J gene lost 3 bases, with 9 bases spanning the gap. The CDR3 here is CATGGVTDTQYF. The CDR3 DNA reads TGTGCCACCGGCGGGGTGACAGATACGCAGTATTTT.

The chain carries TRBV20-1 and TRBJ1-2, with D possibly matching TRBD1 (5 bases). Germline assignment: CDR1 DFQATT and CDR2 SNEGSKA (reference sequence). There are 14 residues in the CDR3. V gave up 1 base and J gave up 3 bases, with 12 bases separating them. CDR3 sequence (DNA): TGCAGTGCTAGAGGGCAGGGTGAGGACTATGGCTACACCTTC. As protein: CSARGQGEDYGYTF.

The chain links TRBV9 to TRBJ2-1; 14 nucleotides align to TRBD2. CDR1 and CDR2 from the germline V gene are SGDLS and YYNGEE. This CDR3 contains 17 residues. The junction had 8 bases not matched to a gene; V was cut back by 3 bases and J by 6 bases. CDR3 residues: CASSATGLAGVINEQFF. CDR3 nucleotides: TGTGCCAGCAGCGCCACGGGACTAGCGGGGGTAATCAATGAGCAGTTCTTC.